The clone carrying this T cell receptor beta chain has ten or more counts. What it binds is not known. Not a single patient had been given any form of treatment at any point before undergoing thyroid surgery. This entry is derived from a study of metastatic and nonmetastatic thyroid tumors. Study as a whole: Repertoire comparisons spanned blood and tumor or nodule tissue from malignant and benign thyroid patients.

Notes on the study in general: Across blood and tumor, TCR beta diversity in malignant thyroid tumors was reportedly significantly higher than in benign nodules.

Original data processing: Clinicopathological groups of papillary thyroid cancer showed CDR3 differences that were used to build a distant-metastasis classifier. MiXCR was used by TCRdb to re-call the PCR reads. TCRdb, not the original authors, processed these V and J calls. The data show tens of thousands of clones, approximately 12% seen once. This CDR3 is 16 amino acids long. In germline, CDR1 is LNHDA, CDR2 SQIVND (reference sequence). V lost 10 bases, J lost 4 bases, and 15 bases stayed unmatched. This TCR was sampled from a female donor with papillary thyroid cancer or a benign thyroid nodule (not recorded which). Some clones in this sample may be carry-over from other donors' samples. Sequencing was performed on blood. This sequence joins TRBV19 and TRBJ2-1, with 8 bases matching TRBD2. CDR3 nucleotide sequence: TGTGCCACCCAATCTTGGGGTAGCGGGACTTACAATGAGCAGTTCTTC. Translation: CATQSWGSGTYNEQFF.